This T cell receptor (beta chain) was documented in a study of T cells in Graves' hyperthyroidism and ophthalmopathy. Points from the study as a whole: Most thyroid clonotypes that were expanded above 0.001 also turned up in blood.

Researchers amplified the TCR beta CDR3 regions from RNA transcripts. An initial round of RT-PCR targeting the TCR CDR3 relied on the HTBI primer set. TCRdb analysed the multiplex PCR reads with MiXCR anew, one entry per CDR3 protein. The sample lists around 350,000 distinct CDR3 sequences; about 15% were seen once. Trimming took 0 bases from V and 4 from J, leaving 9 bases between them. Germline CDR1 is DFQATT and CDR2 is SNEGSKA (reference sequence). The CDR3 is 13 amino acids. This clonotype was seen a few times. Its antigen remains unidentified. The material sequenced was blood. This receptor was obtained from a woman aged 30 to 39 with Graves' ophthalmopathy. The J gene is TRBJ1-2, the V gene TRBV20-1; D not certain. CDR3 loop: CSARDTRTYGYTF. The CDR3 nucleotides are TGCAGTGCTAGAGATACCAGGACCTATGGCTACACCTTC.